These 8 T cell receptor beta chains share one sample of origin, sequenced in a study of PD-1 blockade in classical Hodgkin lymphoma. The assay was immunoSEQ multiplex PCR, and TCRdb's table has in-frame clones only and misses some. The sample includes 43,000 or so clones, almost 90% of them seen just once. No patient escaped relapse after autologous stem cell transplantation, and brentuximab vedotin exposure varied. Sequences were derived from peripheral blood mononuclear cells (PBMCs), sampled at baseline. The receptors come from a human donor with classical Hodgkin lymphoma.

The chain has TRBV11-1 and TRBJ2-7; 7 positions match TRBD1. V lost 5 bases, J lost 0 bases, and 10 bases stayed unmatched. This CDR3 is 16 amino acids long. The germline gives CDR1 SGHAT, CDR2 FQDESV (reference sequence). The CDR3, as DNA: TGTGCCAGCAGCCCTAGAAGGGGGCCGCCCTCCTACGAGCAGTACTTC. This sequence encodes CASSPRRGPPSYEQYF.

This CDR3 reads CASSSLMSSYNSPLHF. The CDR3 nucleotides are TGTGCCAGCAGCTCGCTCATGAGCTCCTATAATTCACCCCTCCACTTT. V is TRBV7-6 and J is TRBJ1-6, with D unresolved. Germline loops: CDR1 SGHVS, CDR2 FNYEAQ. This CDR3 has 16 amino acids. The V end was cut by 4 bases, the J end by 0 bases, with 10 bases between.

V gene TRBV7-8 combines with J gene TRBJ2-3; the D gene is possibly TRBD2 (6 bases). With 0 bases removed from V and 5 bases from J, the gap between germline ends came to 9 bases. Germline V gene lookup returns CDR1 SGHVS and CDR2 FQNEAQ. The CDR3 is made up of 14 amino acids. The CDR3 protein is CASSLAVEGDTQYF. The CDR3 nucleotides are TGTGCCAGCAGCTTAGCGGTGGAGGGAGATACGCAGTATTTT. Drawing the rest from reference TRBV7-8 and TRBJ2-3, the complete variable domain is GAGVSQSPRYKVAKRGQDVALRCDPISGHVSLFWYQQALGQGPEFLTYFQNEAQLDKSGLPSDRFFAERPEGSVSTLKIQRTQQEDSAVYLCASSLAVEGDTQYFGPGTRLTVL.

CDR3 region: CASSVPDGLAGVMNTGELFF. The CDR3 DNA reads as TGTGCCAGCAGCGTACCCGACGGACTAGCGGGAGTCATGAACACCGGGGAGCTGTTTTTT. The V call is TRBV9, the J call TRBJ2-2, with 13 nucleotides matching TRBD2. Germline assignment: CDR1 SGDLS and CDR2 YYNGEE. This CDR3 region has 20 residues. V trimming: 1 base; J trimming: 1 base; junction bases outside the gene matches: 10.

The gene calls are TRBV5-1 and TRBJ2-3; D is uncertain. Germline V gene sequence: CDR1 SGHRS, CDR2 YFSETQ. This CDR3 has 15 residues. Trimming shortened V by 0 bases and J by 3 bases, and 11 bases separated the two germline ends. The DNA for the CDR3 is TGCGCCAGCAGCTTGGGTGGGTTTGGGACAGATACGCAGTATTTT. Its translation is CASSLGGFGTDTQYF.

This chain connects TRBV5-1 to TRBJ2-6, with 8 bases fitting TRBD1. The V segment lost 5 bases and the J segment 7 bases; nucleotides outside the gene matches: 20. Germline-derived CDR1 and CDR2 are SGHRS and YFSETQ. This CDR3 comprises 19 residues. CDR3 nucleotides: TGCGCCAGCAGTGCAGGACAGGGAGAAAAAATCTGGGGAGCCAACGTCCTGACTTTC. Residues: CASSAGQGEKIWGANVLTF.

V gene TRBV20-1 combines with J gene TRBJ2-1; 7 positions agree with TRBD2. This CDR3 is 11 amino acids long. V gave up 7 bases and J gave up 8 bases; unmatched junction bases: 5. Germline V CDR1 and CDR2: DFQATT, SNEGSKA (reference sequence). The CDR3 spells CSVGGGYEQFF. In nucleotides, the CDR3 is TGCAGTGTGGGGGGGGGATATGAGCAGTTCTTC.

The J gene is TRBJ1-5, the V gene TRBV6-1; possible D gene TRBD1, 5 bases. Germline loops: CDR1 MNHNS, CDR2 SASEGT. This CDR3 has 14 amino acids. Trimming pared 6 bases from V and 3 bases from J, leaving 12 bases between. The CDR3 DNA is TGTGCCAGCAGGACGGGACCGTTCAATCAGCCCCAGCATTTT. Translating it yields CASRTGPFNQPQHF.